This T cell receptor (beta chain) was sequenced in a study of T cell responses to AZD1222 COVID-19 vaccine. Findings and limits, study-wide: Among spike-specific TCRs, nearly half reportedly target unmutated variant regions.

This clone was observed a single time. What it recognizes is unknown. The germline V gene has CDR1 MNHEY and CDR2 SMNVEV (reference sequence). The CDR3 runs 14 residues. Trimming left V 5 bases short and J 5 bases short, with 12 bases between. The table came from immunoSEQ multiplex PCR; TCRdb's copy has only in-frame clones and leaves some out. The repertoire has roughly 100,000 clones, approximately 93% of them found once; the top ten carry approximately 5%. The sequence came from an adult in good health. The chain has TRBV27 and TRBJ1-4, with a possible D match to TRBD1 (5 bases). Sequenced here: peripheral blood, sampled on day 0 of AZD1222 vaccination. CDR3 residues: CASSGQGSNEKLFF. In nucleotides, the CDR3 is TGTGCCAGCAGTGGGCAGGGCTCCAATGAAAAACTGTTTTTT. Variable domain in full (rest from reference TRBV27 and TRBJ1-4): EAQVTQNPRYLITVTGKKLTVTCSQNMNHEYMSWYRQDPGLGLRQIYYSMNVEVTDKGDVPEGYKVSRKEKRNFPLILESPSPNQTSLYFCASSGQGSNEKLFFGSGTQLSVL.